Each of the 24 T cell receptor beta chains below was sequenced from the same sample in a study of blood T cell repertoires in COVID-19. Sequencing was performed with immunoSEQ multiplex PCR; in TCRdb, only in-frame clones are kept and a portion is missing. The profile shows roughly 220,000 clones, about 88% of them singletons. The sample comprised peripheral blood. These receptors were obtained from a woman between 50 and 59 years old with COVID-19, enrolled during active disease.

This clone was observed a single time. The chain combines TRBV19 with TRBJ2-7, with a possible D match to TRBD1 (5 bases). V was trimmed by 4 bases and J by 2 bases, leaving 15 bases between them. The CDR3 is 15 amino acids. CDR1 is LNHDA, CDR2 SQIVND, per germline (reference sequence). DNA of the CDR3: TGTGCCAGTAGTACGGAACAGGTTTCGACCTACGAGCAGTACTTC. Amino acids: CASSTEQVSTYEQYF.

CDR3 region: CASKPDRNTEAFF. The CDR3 DNA reads TGTGCCAGCAAACCAGACAGGAACACTGAAGCTTTCTTT. The chain combines TRBV6-5 with TRBJ1-1; a possible D gene is TRBD1 (5 bases). Trimming pared 7 bases from V and 1 base from J, leaving 10 bases between. Per germline, CDR1 MNHEY and CDR2 SVGAGI. The CDR3 loop spans 13 amino acids.

The rearrangement joins TRBV20-1 to TRBJ2-1, with 7 bases fitting TRBD1. CDR1 and CDR2 from the germline V gene are DFQATT and SNEGSKA (reference sequence). The CDR3 loop spans 11 amino acids. V shed 5 bases, J shed 10 bases, and the junction held 5 bases outside the gene matches. CDR3 nucleotide sequence: TGCAGTGCTGACAGGGCTTGGGAGCAGTTCTTC. Protein product: CSADRAWEQFF.

The chain carries TRBV6-5 and TRBJ1-3; 7 bases are a match to TRBD1. The V and J ends lost 3 bases and 3 bases, in that order; junction bases with no gene match: 8. The CDR3 runs 16 residues. CDR1 and CDR2 from the germline V gene are MNHEY and SVGAGI. The CDR3 DNA sequence: TGTGCCAGCAGTTATCCGGACAGGTCCAATGGAAACACCATATATTTT. Its protein product is CASSYPDRSNGNTIYF.

The rearrangement links TRBV19 to TRBJ2-4; 9 nucleotides agree with TRBD2. V lost 3 bases and J lost 2; bases outside the gene matches: 5. The germline CDR1 and CDR2 sequences are LNHDA and SQIVND (reference sequence). This CDR3 spans 16 amino acids. This CDR3 reads CASSMTLAGSKNIQYF. CDR3 bases: TGTGCCAGTAGTATGACCCTAGCGGGGTCCAAAAACATTCAGTACTTC.

The chain is built from TRBV19 and TRBJ1-5; D not certain. Germline V gene sequence: CDR1 LNHDA, CDR2 SQIVND (reference sequence). This CDR3 has 15 amino acids. The V end lost 9 bases, the J end lost 0 bases, and 15 bases lay between the germline ends. The CDR3 bases are TGTGCCAGCGCGCTTTATGAATCTAGCAATCAGCCCCAGCATTTT. Protein sequence: CASALYESSNQPQHF.

This sequence joins TRBV10-3 and TRBJ2-5; possible D gene TRBD2, 5 bases. Trimming took off 0 bases at V and 5 bases at J, with 7 bases between the two ends. CDR1 and CDR2 from the germline V gene are ENHRY and SYGVKD. The CDR3 consists of 13 residues. This CDR3 reads CAISESWEETQYF. In nucleotides, the CDR3 is TGTGCCATCAGTGAGTCCTGGGAGGAGACCCAGTACTTC.

The chain couples TRBV3-1 (or the pseudogene TRBV3-2) to TRBJ2-7; 9 bases match TRBD1. Germline lookup yields CDR1 LGHDT and CDR2 YNNKEL (reference sequence). V dropped 8 bases and J dropped 4; count of bases not matched to a gene: 9. CDR3 length: 14 amino acids. The CDR3 sequence is CASRHGTGRYEQYV. CDR3 coding DNA: TGTGCCAGCCGACATGGGACAGGGAGGTACGAGCAGTACGTC.

This clone was recorded only once. V gene TRBV6-4 combines with J gene TRBJ1-4; the match to TRBD1 covers 8 bases. CDR3 length: 14 amino acids. J gave up 4 bases and V 5 bases, and 3 bases lay outside the gene matches. The germline gives CDR1 MRHNA, CDR2 SNTAGT. CDR3: CASSRQGYNEKLFF. CDR3 nucleotide sequence: TGTGCCAGCAGTCGACAGGGGTATAATGAAAAACTGTTTTTT.

The V gene is TRBV30, the J gene TRBJ1-3; 8 positions agree with TRBD1. The trim removed 5 bases at V and 7 bases at J, leaving 10 bases unmatched. The germline V gene has CDR1 GTSNPN and CDR2 SVGIG (reference sequence). This CDR3 has 14 residues. The CDR3 sequence is CAWETGVGRNTIYF. The CDR3 region has the DNA TGTGCCTGGGAGACAGGGGTTGGAAGGAACACCATATATTTT.

The chain links TRBV10-1 to TRBJ2-1; D perhaps matches TRBD2 (5 bases). With 3 bases removed from V and 5 bases from J, the gap between germline ends came to 11 bases. The CDR3 length is 14 residues. Germline V gene lookup returns CDR1 WNHNN and CDR2 SYGVQD (reference sequence). CDR3 in amino acids: CASSENGVDNEQFF. The CDR3 DNA reads as TGCGCCAGCAGTGAAAACGGGGTCGACAATGAGCAGTTCTTC.

This chain links TRBV14 with TRBJ1-1; D unclear. Germline V CDR1 and CDR2: SGHDN, FVKESK. The length of the CDR3 is 13 residues. The germline V and J ends were trimmed by 3 bases and 4 bases, with 9 bases remaining between them. The CDR3 protein is CASSHQFGTEAFF. The CDR3 nucleotides are TGTGCCAGCAGCCATCAATTCGGCACTGAAGCTTTCTTT.

The J gene is TRBJ1-1, the V gene TRBV28; a possible D gene is TRBD1 (6 bases). The germline V gene has CDR1 MDHEN and CDR2 SYDVKM. The CDR3 contains 13 residues. Trimming removed 3 bases from V and 4 bases from J, with 9 bases in between. CDR3 DNA sequence: TGTGCCAGCAGTTTTGGCAGGGGCACTGAAGCTTTCTTT. Residues: CASSFGRGTEAFF.

V and J are TRBV5-1 and TRBJ2-7; the match to TRBD2 covers 12 bases. This CDR3 contains 15 residues. V dropped 2 bases and J dropped 3; count of bases not matched to a gene: 3. Germline lookup yields CDR1 SGHRS and CDR2 YFSETQ. The CDR3 DNA reads as TGCGCCAGCAGCTTCCGACTAGCGGGGGACTACGAGCAGTACTTC. Amino acids: CASSFRLAGDYEQYF.

This clone was found once. V gene TRBV9 combines with J gene TRBJ2-2; 12 bases line up with TRBD2. Germline CDR1 reads SGDLS; CDR2 reads YYNGEE. Trimming removed 0 bases from V and 12 bases from J; junction bases left unmatched: 6. The CDR3 contains 15 residues. The chain's CDR3 is CASSVAASGGAKLFF. CDR3 DNA: TGTGCCAGCAGCGTAGCTGCTAGCGGGGGGGCCAAGCTGTTTTTT.

The gene calls are TRBV21-1 and TRBJ2-2; the table's TRBD2 call for D was not verified on the DNA. TRBV21-1 represents a pseudogene. This CDR3 has 17 amino acids. The CDR3 coding sequence is TGTGCCAGCAGCAAAGAAAGGGGGGGCCCGAACACCGGGGAGCTGTTTTTT. Translating it yields CASSKERGGPNTGELFF.

This clone was found once. The genes are TRBV28 and TRBJ1-2; a possible D gene is TRBD1 (5 bases). The germline V gene encodes CDR1 MDHEN and CDR2 SYDVKM. Deletions cut 3 bases from V and 6 bases from J, with 23 bases between. There are 17 residues in the CDR3. CDR3 bases: TGTGCCAGCAGTTTTCGAGGGCGTTTGGGGGGGGTCGATGGCTACACCTTC. It is translated as CASSFRGRLGGVDGYTF.

The rearrangement uses TRBV19 and TRBJ1-1, with TRBD1 matching 9 bases. Germline trimming cut 3 bases from V and 4 bases from J; bases unmatched to any gene: 0. Germline CDR1 LNHDA, CDR2 SQIVND (reference sequence). The CDR3 runs to 13 residues. The CDR3 nucleotides read TGTGCCAGTAGTATGGGACAGGGCACTGAAGCTTTCTTT. The encoded protein is CASSMGQGTEAFF.

The V gene is TRBV12-2, the J gene TRBJ2-6; the DNA was not used to check the table's D call, TRBD1. TRBV12-2 is flagged as a pseudogene. The CDR3 is 18 amino acids. CDR3 nucleotide sequence: TGTGCAAGTCGCTTTCAGGGCGGAAAGGTCGGCGGGGCCAACGTCCTGACTTTC. Translating it yields CASRFQGGKVGGANVLTF.

This chain uses TRBV7-2 with TRBJ2-7; D gene ambiguous. Germline V gene lookup returns CDR1 SGHTA and CDR2 FQGNSA. The CDR3 runs to 13 residues. V lost 5 bases to trimming and J lost 7 bases, with 15 bases between them. The CDR3 loop reads CASSPSPGGEQYF. CDR3 nucleotides: TGTGCCAGCAGCCCATCCCCAGGTGGGGAGCAGTACTTC.

The chain carries TRBV10-3 and TRBJ2-3, with D possibly TRBD2 on 6 matching bases. The length of the CDR3 is 15 residues. Germline values: CDR1 ENHRY, CDR2 SYGVKD. Trimming removed 0 bases at V and 3 bases at J, with 10 bases between. The CDR3 spells CAISESGGWTDTQYF. The CDR3 nucleotides are TGTGCCATCAGTGAGTCGGGGGGTTGGACAGATACGCAGTATTTT.

The CDR3 region is CASRDGTSGYEQYV. The CDR3 nucleotides read TGTGCCAGCAGGGACGGGACTAGCGGATACGAGCAGTACGTC. The chain recombines TRBV6-6 with TRBJ2-7; 11 bases align to TRBD2. CDR3 size: 14 residues. V trimming: 6 bases; J trimming: 4 bases; junction bases outside the gene matches: 5. Germline CDR1 reads MNHNY; CDR2 reads SVGAGI (reference sequence).

V gene TRBV2 combines with J gene TRBJ2-1; 9 positions agree with TRBD2. The CDR3 is made up of 14 amino acids. Germline V lookup: CDR1 SNHLY, CDR2 FYNNEI. With V trimmed by 6 bases and J by 6 bases, 6 bases remained unmatched. The chain's CDR3 is CASRLGGLANEQFF. The CDR3 nucleotides read TGTGCCAGCAGGCTGGGGGGACTAGCCAATGAGCAGTTCTTC.

The chain couples TRBV5-6 to TRBJ2-7, with D perhaps TRBD2 (5 bases). V was clipped by 0 bases and J by 7 bases, with 14 bases between them. The CDR3 runs 14 residues. Germline CDR1 SGHDT, CDR2 YYEEEE. The CDR3 DNA sequence: TGTGCCAGCAGCTTGGCGGGGTCGGCGAGGGAGCAGTACTTC. This translates into CASSLAGSAREQYF.